Listed here is a single T cell receptor beta chain. Its antigen is not known. These data come from a study of CD8 T cells in Susac syndrome. Turning to the study itself: Sequenced Susac syndrome patients included about 6 with active disease and fewer than ten who were in remission. Patients with Susac syndrome had blood drawn and were at that point therapy-naive, on corticosteroids, or on intravenous immunoglobulin alone. The study, taken as a whole, reports: The Susac syndrome CD4+ T cell repertoires displayed no clonal expansion.

An amount of RNA that ranged from 0.5 to 1 ug was reverse transcribed with random hexamers. From the immunoSEQ multiplex PCR reads, TCRdb called clonotypes with MiXCR, one entry per CDR3 protein. Among hundreds of thousands of distinct CDR3 sequences listed, 94% were seen once. The TCR originated in a human donor with Susac syndrome. Sequenced material: CD4+ T cells from PBMCs.

In nucleotides, the CDR3 is TGCAGTGCTAGAGAGGATTGGGAGGGGATGAACACTGAAGCTTTCTTT. It is translated as CSAREDWEGMNTEAFF. The gene calls are TRBV20-1 and TRBJ1-1, with D tentatively TRBD1 (5 bases). V was cut by 0 bases and J by 0 bases, with 14 bases left in between. This CDR3 has 16 residues. Germline V gene sequence: CDR1 DFQATT, CDR2 SNEGSKA (reference sequence).